This T cell receptor beta chain was profiled in a study of identical twins. Findings and caveats of the study: Monozygotic twins shared more out-of-frame TCR alpha than recombination models predicted.

Trimming took 3 bases from V and 10 from J, leaving 5 bases between them. This CDR3 region has 11 residues. Germline V gene sequence: CDR1 KGHDR, CDR2 SFDVKD. TCRdb redid the calling of the 5' RACE reads with MiXCR, one entry per CDR3 protein. The sample carries 650,000 to 800,000 distinct CDR3 sequences, approximately 9% recorded once. This clonotype was counted between two and nine times. Its antigen is as yet unknown. The sample was also linked to a second study, of yellow fever vaccine responses in identical twins.

This sequence was found in a woman aged 18-29 years in good health. Sequencing was carried out using PBMCs. The chain recombines TRBV24-1 with TRBJ2-2; D is uncertain. The CDR3, as DNA: TGTGCCACCAGTGATGCCGAGGAGCTGTTTTTT. It codes for CATSDAEELFF.